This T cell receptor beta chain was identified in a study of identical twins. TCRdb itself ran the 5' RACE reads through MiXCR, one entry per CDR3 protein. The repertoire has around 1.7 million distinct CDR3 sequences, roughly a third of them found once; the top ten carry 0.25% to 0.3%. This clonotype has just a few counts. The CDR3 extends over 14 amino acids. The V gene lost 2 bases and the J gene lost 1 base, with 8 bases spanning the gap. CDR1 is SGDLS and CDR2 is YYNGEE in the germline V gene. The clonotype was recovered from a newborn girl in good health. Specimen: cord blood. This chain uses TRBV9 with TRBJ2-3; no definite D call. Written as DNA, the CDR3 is TGTGCCAGCAGCGTGACCCCACGCACAGATACGCAGTATTTT. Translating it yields CASSVTPRTDTQYF.